This T cell receptor (beta chain) was recorded in a study of shared clonotypes between healthy human individuals. Each donor was a Caucasian adult residing in Nashville, Tennessee. Genomic DNA from unsorted samples was obtained from about 82 million PBMCs (per sample). V was clipped by 5 bases and J by 3 bases, with 11 bases between them. Germline V lookup: CDR1 SGHAT, CDR2 FQNNGV. This CDR3 contains 13 residues. For each subset, genomic DNA was distributed in equal portions over several immunoSEQ plates. Around 32,000 T cell genomes (about 280 ng DNA) went into each PBMC replicate. Here immunoSEQ multiplex PCR was the method, and the copy in TCRdb shows in-frame clones only, minus some. The sample yields 400,000 to 500,000 clones, 76% seen once.

Sequencing was performed on PBMCs. J is TRBJ2-7 and V is TRBV11-2, with a tentative D call TRBD2 (6 bases). This sequence was found in a woman between 40 and 55 years old in good health. Some clones in this sample may be carry-over from other donors' samples. CDR3 bases: TGTGCCAGCAGCCCCCGGCGGGACTACGAGCAGTACTTC. Translated: CASSPRRDYEQYF. Complete variable domain (other parts from reference TRBV11-2 and TRBJ2-7): EAGVAQSPRYKIIEKRQSVAFWCNPISGHATLYWYQQILGQGPKLLIQFQNNGVVDDSQLPKDRFSAERLKGVDSTLKIQPAKLEDSAVYLCASSPRRDYEQYFGPGTRLTVT.